The sequence of this TCR beta chain was determined in a study of beta chain features in type 1 diabetes listed by TCRdb under 2018. As for the study more broadly: Patients and healthy donors did not differ in mean age, gender distribution, total cell number or subset yield. Across all samples, 107,917,701 sorted cells were examined, and cell number per subset correlated strongly with RNA yield. In the study, TCRB repertoires of sorted circulating CD4+ T cell subsets from recently diagnosed type 1 diabetes patients were compared with those of matched healthy donors. Regulatory and stem cell-like memory subsets were obtained from only 8 patients and about eight healthy donors, while naive and central memory subsets were obtained from all 30 or so donors. What the study reported, not specific to this receptor: Because cDNA was sequenced instead of genomic DNA, activated cells with high expression could be over-represented, although the groups did not differ in activation or CD3 levels. Fewer insertions and more nucleotide deletions at VDJ recombination sites were observed in patients with type 1 diabetes, implying thymic rearrangement abnormalities. PCR may preferentially amplify shorter templates, but because patient and control samples were amplified and corrected together, any resulting skew would affect both groups equally. Naive, central memory and regulatory TCRB repertoires appeared to be more similar among patients than among healthy donors. A moderate but significant shortening of TCRB CDR3 length was observed in type 1 diabetes patients in all four CD4+ subsets. Because the HLA sub-analyses included only small numbers of individuals, any influence of HLA type on TCRB rearrangement was left unresolved.

The entire isolated RNA was reverse transcribed using the High Capacity cDNA Reverse Transcription Kit, and thus expressed TCRB transcripts were sequenced. Deep immunoSEQ sequencing was performed on naive, central memory and regulatory T cell samples, with an average of roughly 3.3 million total reads per sample. Sorted cells were lysed in RLT buffer, and RNA was extracted using DNase-treated RNeasy Micro or Mini kits according to cell number. To prevent cross-contamination, each cell subset was processed individually, whereas patient and healthy donor samples were processed jointly. The immunoSEQ multiplex PCR was used to amplify TCRB sequences from cDNA, generating 87-bp fragments that spanned the CDR3 region. Amplicons were sequenced on the Illumina HiSeq platform. The original methods were these. Synthetic template baselines were used to correct PCR bias computationally, reads within Hamming distance 2 were collapsed, and singletons that could not be merged were discarded. Reads were aligned to IMGT to assign V, D and J genes, CDR3 length, and insertions or deletions at six rearrangement sites. Clonotype counts were normalized to sorted cell number within each subset before computing true diversity and Gini coefficients with the tcR R package. Repertoire sharing was quantified using the overlap coefficient calculated on TCRB nucleotide sequences. Out-of-frame TCRB sequences from naive cells were analyzed to stand in for the pre-selection repertoire. The immuneACCESS repertoire file appears here via TCRdb, limited to in-frame rearrangements. These files lack a portion of the clones; in checked studies, under half of the deficit traces to unresolved V genes, and the cause of the others is not known. V and J calls and clone size are copied from that table; D and trimming were computed from the DNA. This sample holds roughly 370,000 clones; around 14% were observed only once. The ten most abundant clones make up roughly 0.035% of the sample.

Each donor gave one peripheral blood draw, averaging roughly 100 mL, which was collected into heparinised tubes. A BD FACSAria II was used to sort naive, central memory, regulatory and stem cell-like memory CD4+ T cells with a panel that included CD45RO, CCR7, CD25, CD127, CD95 and CD27. Every sorted population had a purity above 95%. PBMCs were separated immediately by Lymphoprep density gradient centrifugation and were stained directly, without being cultured. So that batch effects would be minimized, each experiment stained and sorted samples in pairs, pairing one healthy donor with one patient. Points on this clone: Its antigen remains undetermined. No base-level quality is on record; no much larger clone is a single base apart.

Via the germline V gene, CDR1 is MNHEY and CDR2 SVGAGI. CDR3 length: 14 amino acids, cysteine to phenylalanine. Of all the DNA, just the CDR3 is kept, 42 bases in frame from base 1. V is cut by 6 bases and J by 7 bases, and the space between the germline ends is 15 bases. The sequencing sample was made of naive CD4+ T cells from blood. Taken with the paper, the label for cell subset or site translates to: true naive CD4+ T cells. The chain joins TRBV6-5 to TRBJ2-2; the D gene assignment is ambiguous. This TCR was recovered from a man aged 30 to 39 in good health. This receptor carries the CDR3 CASSSSDGLGELFF. The sequenced DNA: TGTGCCAGCAGCTCCTCGGACGGGCTCGGGGAGCTGTTTTTT.